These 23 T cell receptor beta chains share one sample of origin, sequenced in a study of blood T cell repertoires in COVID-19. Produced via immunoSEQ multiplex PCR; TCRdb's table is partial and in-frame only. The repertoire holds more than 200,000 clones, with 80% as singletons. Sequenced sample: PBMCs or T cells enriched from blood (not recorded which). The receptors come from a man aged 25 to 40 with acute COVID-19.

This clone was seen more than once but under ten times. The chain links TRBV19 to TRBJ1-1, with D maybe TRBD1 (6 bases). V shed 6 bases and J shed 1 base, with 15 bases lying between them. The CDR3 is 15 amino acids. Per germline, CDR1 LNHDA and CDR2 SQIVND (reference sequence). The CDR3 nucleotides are TGTGCCAGTAGGGAAAGGACAGTCCAGAACACTGAAGCTTTCTTT. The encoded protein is CASRERTVQNTEAFF.

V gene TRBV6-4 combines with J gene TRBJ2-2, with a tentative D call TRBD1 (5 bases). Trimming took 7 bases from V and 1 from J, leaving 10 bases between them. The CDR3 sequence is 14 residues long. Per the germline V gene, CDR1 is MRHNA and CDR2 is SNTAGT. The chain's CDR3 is CASTKTVNTGELFF. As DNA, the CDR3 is TGTGCCAGCACTAAGACAGTGAACACCGGGGAGCTGTTTTTT.

CDR3 region: CASTSIRDRGKETQYF. The CDR3 coding sequence is TGCGCCAGCACCTCGATCCGGGACAGGGGAAAAGAGACCCAGTACTTC. The chain is built from TRBV5-1 and TRBJ2-5, with TRBD1 matching 10 bases. V was pared by 6 bases and J by 3 bases, with 11 bases of the junction left unmatched. The CDR3 runs 16 residues. Germline loops: CDR1 SGHRS, CDR2 YFSETQ.

The CDR3 loop reads CASMTIPGGRTDTQYF. CDR3 in DNA: TGCGCCAGCATGACCATTCCAGGGGGGCGCACAGATACGCAGTATTTT. The genes are TRBV10-2 and TRBJ2-3; D is perhaps TRBD1 (7 bases). Trimming removed 7 bases from V and 1 base from J, with 18 bases in between. This CDR3 comprises 16 residues. Germline V lookup: CDR1 WSHSY, CDR2 SAAADI.

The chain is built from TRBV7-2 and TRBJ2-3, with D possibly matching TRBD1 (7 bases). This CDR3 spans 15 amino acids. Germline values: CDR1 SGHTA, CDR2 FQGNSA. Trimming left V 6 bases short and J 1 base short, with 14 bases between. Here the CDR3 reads CASRWRGQGTDTQYF. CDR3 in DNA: TGTGCCAGCAGGTGGAGGGGGCAAGGCACAGATACGCAGTATTTT.

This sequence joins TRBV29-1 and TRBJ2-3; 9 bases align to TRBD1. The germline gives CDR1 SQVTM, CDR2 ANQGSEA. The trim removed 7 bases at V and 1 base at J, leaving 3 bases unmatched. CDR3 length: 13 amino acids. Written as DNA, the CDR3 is TGCAGCGGTCGGACAGGGGGCACAGATACGCAGTATTTT. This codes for CSGRTGGTDTQYF.

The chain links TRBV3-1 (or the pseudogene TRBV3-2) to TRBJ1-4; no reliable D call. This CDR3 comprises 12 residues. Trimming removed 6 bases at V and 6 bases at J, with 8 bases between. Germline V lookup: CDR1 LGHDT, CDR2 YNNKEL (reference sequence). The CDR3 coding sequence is TGTGCCAGCAGGGCGGGCCATGAAAAACTGTTTTTT. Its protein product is CASRAGHEKLFF.

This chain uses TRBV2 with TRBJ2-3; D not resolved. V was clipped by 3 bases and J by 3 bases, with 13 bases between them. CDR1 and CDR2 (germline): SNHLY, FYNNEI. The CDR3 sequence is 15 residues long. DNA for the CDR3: TGTGCCAGCAGTGATGAGAGCGCCTCAACAGATACGCAGTATTTT. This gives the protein CASSDESASTDTQYF.

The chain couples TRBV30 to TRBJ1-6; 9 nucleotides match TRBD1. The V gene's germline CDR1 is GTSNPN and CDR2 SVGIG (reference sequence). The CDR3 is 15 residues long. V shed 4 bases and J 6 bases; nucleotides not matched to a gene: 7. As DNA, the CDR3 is TGTGCCTGGAAGGTGGACAGGGGAGTTAATTCACCCCTCCACTTT. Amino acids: CAWKVDRGVNSPLHF.

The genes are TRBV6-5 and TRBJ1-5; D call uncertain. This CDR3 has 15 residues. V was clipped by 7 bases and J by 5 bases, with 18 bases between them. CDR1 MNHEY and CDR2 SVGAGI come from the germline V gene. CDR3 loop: CASTGGIIRYQPQHF. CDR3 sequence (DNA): TGTGCCAGCACCGGCGGAATAATACGGTATCAGCCCCAGCATTTT.

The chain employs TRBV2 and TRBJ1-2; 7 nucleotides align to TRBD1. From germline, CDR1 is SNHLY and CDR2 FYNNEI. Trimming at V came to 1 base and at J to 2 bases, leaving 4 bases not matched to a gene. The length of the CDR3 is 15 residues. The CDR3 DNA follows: TGTGCCAGCAGTGAAGGGTCAGGGGGGAACTATGGCTACACCTTC. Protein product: CASSEGSGGNYGYTF.

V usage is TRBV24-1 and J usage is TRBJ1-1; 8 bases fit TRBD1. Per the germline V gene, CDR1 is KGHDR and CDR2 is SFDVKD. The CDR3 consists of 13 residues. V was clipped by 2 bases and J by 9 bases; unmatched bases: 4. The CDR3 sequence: CATSDSTGDKAFF. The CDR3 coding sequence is TGTGCCACCAGTGATTCGACAGGGGACAAAGCTTTCTTT.

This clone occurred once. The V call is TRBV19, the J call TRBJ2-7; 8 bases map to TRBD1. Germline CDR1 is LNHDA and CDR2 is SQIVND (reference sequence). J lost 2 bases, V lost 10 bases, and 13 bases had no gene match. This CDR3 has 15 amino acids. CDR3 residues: CATKKTGQDTYEQYF. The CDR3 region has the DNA TGTGCCACCAAAAAGACGGGACAGGACACCTACGAGCAGTACTTC.

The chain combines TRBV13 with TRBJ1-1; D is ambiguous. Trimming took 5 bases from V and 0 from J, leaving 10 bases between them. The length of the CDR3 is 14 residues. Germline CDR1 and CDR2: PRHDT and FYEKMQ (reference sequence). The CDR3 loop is CASSPPNLNTEAFF. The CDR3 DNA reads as TGTGCCAGCAGCCCCCCTAACCTGAACACTGAAGCTTTCTTT. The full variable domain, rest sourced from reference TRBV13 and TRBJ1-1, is AAGVIQSPRHLIKEKRETATLKCYPIPRHDTVYWYQQGPGQDPQFLISFYEKMQSDKGSIPDRFSAQQFSDYHSELNMSSLELGDSALYFCASSPPNLNTEAFFGQGTRLTVV.

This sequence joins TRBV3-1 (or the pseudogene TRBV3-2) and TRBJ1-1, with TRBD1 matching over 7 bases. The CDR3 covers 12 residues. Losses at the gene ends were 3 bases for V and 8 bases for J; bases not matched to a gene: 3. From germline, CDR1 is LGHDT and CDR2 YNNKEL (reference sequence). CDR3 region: CASSQTGTEAFF. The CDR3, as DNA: TGTGCCAGCAGCCAGACAGGGACCGAAGCTTTCTTT.

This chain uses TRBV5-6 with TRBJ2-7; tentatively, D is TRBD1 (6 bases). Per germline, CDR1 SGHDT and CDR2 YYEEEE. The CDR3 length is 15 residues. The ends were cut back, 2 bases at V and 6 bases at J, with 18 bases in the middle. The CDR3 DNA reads TGTGCCAGCAGCTTTGGGGACACCGTGAGAACCGAGCAGTACTTC. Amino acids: CASSFGDTVRTEQYF.

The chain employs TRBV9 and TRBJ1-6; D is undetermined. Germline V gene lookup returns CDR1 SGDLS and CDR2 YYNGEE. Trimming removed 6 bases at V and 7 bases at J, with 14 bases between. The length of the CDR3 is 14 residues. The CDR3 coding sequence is TGTGCCAGCAATCGGGCGGGAGGAAATTCACCCCTCCACTTT. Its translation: CASNRAGGNSPLHF.

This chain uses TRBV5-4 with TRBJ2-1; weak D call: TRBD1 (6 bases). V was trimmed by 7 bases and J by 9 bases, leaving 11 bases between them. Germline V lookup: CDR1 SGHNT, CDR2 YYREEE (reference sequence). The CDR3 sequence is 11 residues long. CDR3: CASSTGSEQFF. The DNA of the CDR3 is TGTGCCAGCTCTACAGGGAGTGAGCAGTTCTTC.

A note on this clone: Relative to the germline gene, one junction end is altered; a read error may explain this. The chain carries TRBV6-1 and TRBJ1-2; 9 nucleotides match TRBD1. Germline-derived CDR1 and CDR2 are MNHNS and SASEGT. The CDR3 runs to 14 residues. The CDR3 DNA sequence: TGTGCCAGCAGGGAAGACAGGGGGATCTATGGCTACACCTTC. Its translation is CASREDRGIYGYTF.

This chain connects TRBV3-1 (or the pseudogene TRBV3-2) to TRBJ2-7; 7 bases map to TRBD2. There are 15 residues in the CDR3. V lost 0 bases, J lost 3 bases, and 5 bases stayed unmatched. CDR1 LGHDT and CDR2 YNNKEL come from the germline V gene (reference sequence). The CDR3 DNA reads TGTGCCAGCAGCCAAGAGGCTAGCGGATACTACGAGCAGTACTTC. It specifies CASSQEASGYYEQYF.

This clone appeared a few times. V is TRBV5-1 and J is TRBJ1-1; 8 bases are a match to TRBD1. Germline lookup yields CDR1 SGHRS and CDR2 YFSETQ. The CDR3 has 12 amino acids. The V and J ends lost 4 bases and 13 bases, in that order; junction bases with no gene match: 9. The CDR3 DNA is TGCGCCAGCAGCCTAACCAGGACAGGGCTTTTCTTT. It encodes CASSLTRTGLFF.

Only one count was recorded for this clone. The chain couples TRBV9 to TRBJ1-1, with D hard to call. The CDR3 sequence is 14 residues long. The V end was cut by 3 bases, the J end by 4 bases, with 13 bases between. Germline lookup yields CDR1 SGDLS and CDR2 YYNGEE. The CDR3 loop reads CASSARREVTEAFF. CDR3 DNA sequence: TGTGCCAGCAGCGCAAGGAGGGAGGTCACTGAAGCTTTCTTT.

The CDR3 DNA sequence: TGTGCCAGCAGCATAAAGAACACCGGGGAGCTGTTTTTT. Amino acids: CASSIKNTGELFF. The rearrangement joins TRBV9 to TRBJ2-2; no clear D gene. Germline loops: CDR1 SGDLS, CDR2 YYNGEE. Trimming left V 4 bases short and J 1 base short, with 5 bases between. CDR3 length: 13 residues. Complete variable domain (other parts from reference TRBV9 and TRBJ2-2): DSGVTQTPKHLITATGQRVTLRCSPRSGDLSVYWYQQSLDQGLQFLIQYYNGEERAKGNILERFSAQQFPDLHSELNLSSLELGDSALYFCASSIKNTGELFFGEGSRLTVL.